This T cell receptor (beta chain) was found in a study of blood T cell repertoires in COVID-19. Across the study: The United States, Italy and Spain supplied acute and convalescent COVID-19 samples. PBMCs, B-cell-depleted T cells, or T cells provided the cDNA or gDNA that made up the material.

Original handling: Estimation of nucleated cell counts was performed using reference gene primer amplification. Clones were sequenced by immunoSEQ multiplex PCR, and TCRdb holds only the in-frame ones, with some missing. The V and J calls and the clone size are those of that table, but D and trimming were determined from the DNA. There are 150,000 to 200,000 clones in the sample; 80% to 90% occur only once, and around 8.6% lies in the top ten. CDR1 and CDR2 (germline): MGHRA, YSYEKL. This CDR3 spans 15 amino acids. Trimming removed 5 bases from V and 6 bases from J, with 17 bases in between. The TCR comes from a man in his fifties or sixties with active or convalescent COVID-19. The chain has TRBV4-1 and TRBJ2-1; the D gene is possibly TRBD2 (7 bases). Sample: peripheral blood. The CDR3 DNA reads TGCGCCAGCAGCGGACTGGCGGGGGCCTCCAATGAGCAGTTCTTC. Encoded protein: CASSGLAGASNEQFF.